The 11 T cell receptor beta chains below were found in one sample sequenced in a study of T cells in Graves' hyperthyroidism and ophthalmopathy. TCR beta CDR3 sequences were amplified from RNA transcripts. First-round RT-PCR targeting the TCR CDR3 was performed with the HTBI primer set. TCRdb processed the multiplex PCR reads anew with MiXCR; each CDR3 protein has one entry. The table records 300,000 to 450,000 distinct CDR3 sequences, about 15% of them present only once. Material for sequencing was blood. These receptors came from a woman aged 25 to 45 with Graves' hyperthyroidism.

This clonotype has at least ten counts. The rearrangement uses TRBV2 and TRBJ2-7; 7 nucleotides align to TRBD1. Germline trimming cut 6 bases from V and 1 base from J; bases unmatched to any gene: 6. The germline gives CDR1 SNHLY, CDR2 FYNNEI. The CDR3 has 14 residues. The CDR3 DNA reads TGTGCCAGCAGACAGGGGTATTCATCCTACGAGCAGTACTTC. The encoded protein is CASRQGYSSYEQYF.

There are many counts of this clonotype. The V gene is TRBV7-9, the J gene TRBJ1-5, with TRBD1 matching 8 bases. The length of the CDR3 is 14 residues. The trim removed 5 bases at V and 6 bases at J, leaving 6 bases unmatched. The germline gives CDR1 SEHNR, CDR2 FQNEAQ (reference sequence). CDR3 region: CASSHGQGTQPQHF. In DNA, the CDR3 is TGTGCCAGCAGCCATGGACAGGGAACTCAGCCCCAGCATTTT.

The rearrangement joins TRBV29-1 to TRBJ1-4; a weak D match, TRBD1 (5 bases). The V gene's germline CDR1 is SQVTM and CDR2 ANQGSEA. The CDR3 is 12 residues long. Between the trimmed V and J ends, which lost 7 bases and 7 bases, there was a span of 13 bases. For the CDR3, the DNA is TGCAGCGCACGAACAACAGGTGAAAAACTGTTTTTT. It is translated as CSARTTGEKLFF.

This clonotype was seen once. The CDR3 loop is CASSSVGRVDEQYF. As DNA, the CDR3 is TGTGCCAGCAGCTCGGTCGGGAGGGTGGACGAGCAGTACTTC. The chain is built from TRBV5-4 and TRBJ2-7; 8 bases align to TRBD2. The CDR3 totals 14 residues. The V gene's germline CDR1 is SGHNT and CDR2 YYREEE (reference sequence). V lost 3 bases, J lost 5 bases, and 7 bases stayed unmatched.

The chain joins TRBV5-1 to TRBJ2-1; D possibly corresponds to TRBD2 (6 bases). V gave up 4 bases and J gave up 1 base, with 12 bases separating them. The V gene's germline CDR1 is SGHRS and CDR2 YFSETQ. The CDR3 consists of 15 residues. Here the CDR3 reads CASSLSGVSYNEQFF. For the CDR3, the DNA is TGCGCCAGCAGCCTTAGCGGAGTTTCCTACAATGAGCAGTTCTTC.

This clonotype was seen only once. The chain joins TRBV28 to TRBJ2-7; TRBD1 agrees at 12 bases. The ends lost 6 bases at V and 3 bases at J; junction bases unmatched: 6. CDR1 is MDHEN and CDR2 is SYDVKM in the germline V gene. This CDR3 is 15 amino acids long. The CDR3 protein is CASSRGTGGIYEQYF. The CDR3 DNA reads TGTGCCAGCAGCCGAGGGACAGGGGGCATCTACGAGCAGTACTTC.

This clonotype has just one count. The chain couples TRBV10-1 to TRBJ2-2; D not resolved. The CDR3 covers 15 residues. Trimming removed 2 bases from V and 2 bases from J, with 9 bases in between. CDR1 and CDR2 from the germline V gene are WNHNN and SYGVQD (reference sequence). This CDR3 is CASSESLDNTGELFF. CDR3 in DNA: TGCGCCAGCAGTGAGAGTCTAGACAACACCGGGGAGCTGTTTTTT.

This clonotype was detected many times. The gene calls are TRBV3-1 and TRBJ2-2; 10 positions agree with TRBD2. After removal of 2 bases from V and 3 bases from J, the junction contained 3 bases not matched to a gene. Germline CDR1 is LGHDT and CDR2 is YNNKEL (reference sequence). This CDR3 region has 16 residues. CDR3 region: CASSQYGLADTGELFF. CDR3 bases: TGTGCCAGCAGCCAATATGGACTAGCGGACACCGGGGAGCTGTTTTTT.

This clonotype was seen a few times. This rearrangement joins TRBV20-1 to TRBJ1-2; D might be TRBD1 (5 bases). The V end lost 6 bases, the J end lost 5 bases, and 22 bases lay between the germline ends. Germline V lookup: CDR1 DFQATT, CDR2 SNEGSKA (reference sequence). This CDR3 is built from 15 residues. The CDR3 DNA sequence: TGCAGTGCACCGACGCCGTCTGGGGGACTATATGGCTACACCTTC. It yields the protein CSAPTPSGGLYGYTF.

This clonotype was seen only a few times. The gene calls are TRBV9 and TRBJ2-5; 9 bases line up with TRBD2. With 4 bases clipped from V and 3 bases from J, the junction kept 7 bases outside the gene matches. CDR3 length: 15 amino acids. CDR1 and CDR2 (germline): SGDLS, YYNGEE. This CDR3 is CASSPPGLAKETQYF. The CDR3 region has the DNA TGTGCCAGCAGCCCCCCGGGACTAGCCAAAGAGACCCAGTACTTC.

For this clonotype: A junction end diverges from the germline sequence, so it may reflect a read error. The chain couples TRBV10-3 to TRBJ2-7; 10 nucleotides agree with TRBD2. The germline gives CDR1 ENHRY, CDR2 SYGVKD. This CDR3 comprises 16 residues. The CDR3: CASSQGTSVELGKQYF. The DNA of the CDR3 is TGTGCCAGCAGTCAGGGGACTAGCGTAGAACTGGGGAAGCAGTACTTC.